The clone carrying this T cell receptor beta chain was counted a few times. Its antigen is not identified. The CDR3 spans 14 residues. Per the germline V gene, CDR1 is DFQATT and CDR2 is SNEGSKA (reference sequence). V trimming: 3 bases; J trimming: 4 bases; junction bases outside the gene matches: 4. The sample comes from a study of CD8 T cells in ankylosing spondylitis. Overall study findings and caveats: Researchers reportedly found disease-linked clones significantly enriched in matched ankylosing spondylitis synovial fluid. Several highly homologous variants made up a TCR beta motif, and this motif appeared characteristic of ankylosing spondylitis blood. Reports of some motif variants in reactive arthritis synovial fluid and blood predate this one.

For TCR beta, libraries came from quantitative 5'-RACE with molecular barcodes. One entry per CDR3 protein, called by TCRdb with MiXCR from the 5' RACE reads. This sample has some 350,000 distinct CDR3 sequences, with roughly 14% found just once. The gene calls are TRBV20-1 and TRBJ2-5; the match to TRBD1 covers 11 bases. The sample comprised blood, either unsorted or a sorted T cell fraction (not recorded which). The receptor was isolated from a male donor with ankylosing spondylitis or in good health (not recorded which). This CDR3 reads CSASSGTGGETQYF. The CDR3 DNA reads TGCAGTGCTAGCTCAGGGACAGGGGGAGAGACCCAGTACTTC.